These 12 T cell receptor beta chains originate from one sample sequenced in a study of blood T cells in healthy people across ages. Next came a second PCR, run for about 7 to 12 cycles, which used a sample-barcoded 5' primer along with a J-beta primer mix. TCRdb fed the 5' RACE reads into MiXCR, producing one record per CDR3 protein. The sample consists of more than 500,000 distinct CDR3 sequences, 27% of them appearing once. Sequenced input: blood. All receptors derive from a woman between 65 and 79 years old in good health.

There are a few counts of this clonotype. This chain uses TRBV12-3 or TRBV12-4 with TRBJ1-5; no clear D gene. Trimming left V 1 base short and J 4 bases short, with 8 bases between. CDR3 length: 14 residues. CDR3 sequence: CASSLVGLNQPQHF. The CDR3, as DNA: TGTGCCAGCAGTTTAGTAGGGCTTAATCAGCCCCAGCATTTT.

The chain recombines TRBV19 with TRBJ1-2; 7 nucleotides align to TRBD1. This CDR3 spans 12 amino acids. V shed 7 bases, J shed 8 bases, and the junction held 7 bases outside the gene matches. Germline V gene data show CDR1 as LNHDA and CDR2 as SQIVND (reference sequence). The CDR3 DNA sequence: TGTGCCAGTAAGGTTGGGACAGTCGGCTACACCTTC. The encoded protein is CASKVGTVGYTF.

The chain links TRBV7-9 to TRBJ1-4, with a weak D call TRBD1 (5 bases). The CDR3 is made up of 15 amino acids. Germline values: CDR1 SEHNR, CDR2 FQNEAQ (reference sequence). Trimming cost V 5 bases and J 5 bases, with 15 bases left between them. This CDR3 reads CASSLRGGENEKLFF. The CDR3 region has the DNA TGTGCCAGCAGCCTTCGGGGGGGGGAGAATGAAAAACTGTTTTTT.

This chain joins TRBV5-1 and TRBJ1-4; D gene uncertain. The CDR3 runs to 17 residues. V lost 4 bases to trimming and J lost 0 bases, with 16 bases between them. Germline-derived CDR1 and CDR2 are SGHRS and YFSETQ. CDR3 nucleotide sequence: TGCGCCAGCAGCCTCCTCGGCCCTCTTGCAACTAATGAAAAACTGTTTTTT. The encoded protein is CASSLLGPLATNEKLFF.

The CDR3 DNA reads as TGTGCCAGCAGGAGCGGGGGACGCACAGATACGCAGTATTTT. Translating it yields CASRSGGRTDTQYF. The V call is TRBV6-6, the J call TRBJ2-3, with 8 nucleotides matching TRBD2. Per the germline V gene, CDR1 is MNHNY and CDR2 is SVGAGI (reference sequence). The CDR3 has 14 amino acids. Trimming took 6 bases from V and 1 from J; bases not matched to a gene: 3.

The chain links TRBV20-1 to TRBJ2-3; 10 nucleotides match TRBD2. V lost 5 bases and J lost 0; bases outside the gene matches: 5. The CDR3 extends over 15 amino acids. The germline CDR1 and CDR2 sequences are DFQATT and SNEGSKA (reference sequence). The CDR3 bases are TGCAGTGCTGTAGCGGGGGGTGCGAGCACAGATACGCAGTATTTT. Residues: CSAVAGGASTDTQYF.

The rearrangement links TRBV27 to TRBJ1-5; 7 nucleotides line up with TRBD1. CDR1 and CDR2 from the germline V gene are MNHEY and SMNVEV (reference sequence). This CDR3 contains 13 residues. With 10 bases clipped from V and 4 bases from J, the junction kept 7 bases outside the gene matches. CDR3 DNA: TGTGCCACCGCCCTGACAGGGAATCAGCCCCAGCATTTT. Translated: CATALTGNQPQHF.

V usage is TRBV5-4 and J usage is TRBJ2-1; 9 bases are a match to TRBD2. J lost 8 bases, V lost 1 base, and 16 bases had no gene match. CDR3 length: 18 residues. Germline V gives CDR1 SGHNT, CDR2 YYREEE (reference sequence). The CDR3 sequence: CASSLIILAGSGSDEQFF. The DNA of the CDR3 is TGTGCCAGCAGCTTGATTATACTAGCGGGTTCGGGGTCGGATGAGCAGTTCTTC.

The chain carries TRBV7-2 and TRBJ2-3; 8 bases are a match to TRBD2. The J segment lost 6 bases and the V segment lost 8 bases, leaving 16 bases of the junction unmatched. CDR3 length: 16 amino acids. Germline assignment: CDR1 SGHTA and CDR2 FQGNSA. CDR3 nucleotides: TGTGCCAGCTTTCAGCGGCGGGGGGCCCTTCAGGATACGCAGTATTTT. This translates into CASFQRRGALQDTQYF. Supplemented by reference TRBV7-2 and TRBJ2-3, the full variable domain reads GAGVSQSPSNKVTEKGKDVELRCDPISGHTALYWYRQSLGQGLEFLIYFQGNSAPDKSGLPSDRFSAERTGGSVSTLTIQRTQQEDSAVYLCASFQRRGALQDTQYFGPGTRLTVL.

This clonotype has only a few counts. V usage is TRBV20-1 and J usage is TRBJ1-2, with D unclear. V was shortened by 5 bases and J by 4 bases, with 14 bases between the two germline ends. This CDR3 has 13 amino acids. Germline V CDR1 and CDR2: DFQATT, SNEGSKA (reference sequence). The CDR3 bases are TGCAGTGCTGAGGTGGCAGGAGCCTATGGCTACACCTTC. Translated, it gives CSAEVAGAYGYTF.

The chain joins TRBV7-9 to TRBJ2-1; 13 nucleotides line up with TRBD2. The CDR3 extends over 14 amino acids. The J segment lost 13 bases and the V segment lost 3 bases, leaving 6 bases of the junction unmatched. Germline V lookup: CDR1 SEHNR, CDR2 FQNEAQ (reference sequence). The CDR3 sequence is CASSFGTSGDGQFF. DNA for the CDR3: TGTGCCAGCAGCTTTGGGACTAGCGGGGACGGACAGTTCTTC.

The rearrangement uses TRBV28 and TRBJ2-3, with TRBD1 identical over 8 bases. The length of the CDR3 is 14 residues. With 3 bases clipped from V and 8 bases from J, the junction kept 7 bases outside the gene matches. Germline CDR1 MDHEN, CDR2 SYDVKM. Written as DNA, the CDR3 is TGTGCCAGCAGTTTGTCAGACAGGGGAGGTACGCAGTATTTT. This gives the protein CASSLSDRGGTQYF.